These 6 T cell receptor beta chains originate from one sample sequenced in a study of pediatric ulcerative colitis. During colonoscopy, one to two rectal pinch biopsies were collected. Sequencing used immunoSEQ multiplex PCR; TCRdb keeps in-frame clones, though not all of them. The sample records some 35,000 clones, about 81% being singletons. The source material was gut tissue. The receptors were gathered from a boy aged 5-17 years with mild ulcerative colitis.

V is TRBV12-5 and J is TRBJ2-7; a possible D gene is TRBD1 (6 bases). CDR3 size: 16 residues. In germline, CDR1 is LGHNT, CDR2 FRNRAP. Trimming left V 0 bases short and J 2 bases short, with 14 bases between. CDR3 amino acids: CASGLVPRPGAYEQYF. In DNA form, the CDR3 reads TGTGCTAGTGGTTTGGTACCCCGGCCAGGGGCCTACGAGCAGTACTTC.

This clone was recorded once. The chain couples TRBV19 to TRBJ1-1; D perhaps matches TRBD1 (5 bases). The CDR3 loop spans 16 amino acids. Per the germline V gene, CDR1 is LNHDA and CDR2 is SQIVND (reference sequence). Trimming left V 5 bases short and J 0 bases short, with 16 bases between. The CDR3 here is CASSPPMGRMNTEAFF. The CDR3 region has the DNA TGTGCCAGTAGTCCGCCAATGGGACGGATGAACACTGAAGCTTTCTTT.

The chain couples TRBV5-8 to TRBJ2-1; 15 bases align to TRBD2. This CDR3 has 17 amino acids. CDR1 is SGHTS, CDR2 YDEGEE, per germline. Trimming took 0 bases from V and 9 from J; bases not matched to a gene: 7. The DNA of the CDR3 is TGTGCCAGCAGCTTGGCGGGACTAGCGGGGGGCCGGGGTGAGCAGTTCTTC. This gives the protein CASSLAGLAGGRGEQFF.

V gene TRBV7-2 combines with J gene TRBJ2-7; D call uncertain. The ends were cut back, 5 bases at V and 6 bases at J, with 11 bases in the middle. The CDR3 has 12 amino acids. CDR1 SGHTA and CDR2 FQGNSA come from the germline V gene. CDR3 in DNA: TGTGCCAGCAGCCTGACACGGCTCGAGCAGTACTTC. This encodes CASSLTRLEQYF.

This chain uses TRBV5-1 with TRBJ1-1; D remains ambiguous. Germline-derived CDR1 and CDR2 are SGHRS and YFSETQ. V lost 3 bases, J lost 2 bases, and 20 bases lay in between. This CDR3 has 17 residues. CDR3 residues: CASSSVAATTLNTEAFF. CDR3 in DNA: TGCGCCAGCAGCTCCGTCGCCGCCACAACGTTAAACACTGAAGCTTTCTTT.

The chain couples TRBV5-1 to TRBJ2-1; D ambiguous. Looked up from germline, CDR1 is SGHRS and CDR2 is YFSETQ. Trimming shortened V by 1 base and J by 0 bases, and 20 bases separated the two germline ends. The CDR3 extends over 19 amino acids. As DNA, the CDR3 is TGCGCCAGCAGCTTGTTCGACTCGAATACACGAAGCTCCTACAATGAGCAGTTCTTC. It encodes CASSLFDSNTRSSYNEQFF. Full variable domain (missing parts from reference TRBV5-1 and TRBJ2-1): KAGVTQTPRYLIKTRGQQVTLSCSPISGHRSVSWYQQTPGQGLQFLFEYFSETQRNKGNFPGRFSGRQFSNSRSEMNVSTLELGDSALYLCASSLFDSNTRSSYNEQFFGPGTRLTVL.